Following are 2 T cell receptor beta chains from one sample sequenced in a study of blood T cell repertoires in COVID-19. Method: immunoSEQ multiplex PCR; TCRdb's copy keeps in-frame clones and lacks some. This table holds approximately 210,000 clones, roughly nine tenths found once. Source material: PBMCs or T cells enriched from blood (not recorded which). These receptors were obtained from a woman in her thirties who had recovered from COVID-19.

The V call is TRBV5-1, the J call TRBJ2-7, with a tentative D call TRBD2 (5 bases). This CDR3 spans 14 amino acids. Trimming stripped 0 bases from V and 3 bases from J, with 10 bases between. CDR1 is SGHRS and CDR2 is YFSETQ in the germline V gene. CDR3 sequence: CASSLVGSLYEQYF. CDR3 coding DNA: TGCGCCAGCAGCTTGGTTGGGAGTCTCTACGAGCAGTACTTC. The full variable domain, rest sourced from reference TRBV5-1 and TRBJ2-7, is KAGVTQTPRYLIKTRGQQVTLSCSPISGHRSVSWYQQTPGQGLQFLFEYFSETQRNKGNFPGRFSGRQFSNSRSEMNVSTLELGDSALYLCASSLVGSLYEQYFGPGTRLTVT.

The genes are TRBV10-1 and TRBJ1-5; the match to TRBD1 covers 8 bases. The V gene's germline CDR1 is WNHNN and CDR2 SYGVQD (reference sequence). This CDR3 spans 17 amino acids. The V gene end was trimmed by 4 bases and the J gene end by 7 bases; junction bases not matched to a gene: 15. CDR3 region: CASSAPGQGAARQPQHF. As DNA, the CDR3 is TGCGCCAGCAGTGCCCCGGGGCAGGGGGCGGCTCGACAGCCCCAGCATTTT.